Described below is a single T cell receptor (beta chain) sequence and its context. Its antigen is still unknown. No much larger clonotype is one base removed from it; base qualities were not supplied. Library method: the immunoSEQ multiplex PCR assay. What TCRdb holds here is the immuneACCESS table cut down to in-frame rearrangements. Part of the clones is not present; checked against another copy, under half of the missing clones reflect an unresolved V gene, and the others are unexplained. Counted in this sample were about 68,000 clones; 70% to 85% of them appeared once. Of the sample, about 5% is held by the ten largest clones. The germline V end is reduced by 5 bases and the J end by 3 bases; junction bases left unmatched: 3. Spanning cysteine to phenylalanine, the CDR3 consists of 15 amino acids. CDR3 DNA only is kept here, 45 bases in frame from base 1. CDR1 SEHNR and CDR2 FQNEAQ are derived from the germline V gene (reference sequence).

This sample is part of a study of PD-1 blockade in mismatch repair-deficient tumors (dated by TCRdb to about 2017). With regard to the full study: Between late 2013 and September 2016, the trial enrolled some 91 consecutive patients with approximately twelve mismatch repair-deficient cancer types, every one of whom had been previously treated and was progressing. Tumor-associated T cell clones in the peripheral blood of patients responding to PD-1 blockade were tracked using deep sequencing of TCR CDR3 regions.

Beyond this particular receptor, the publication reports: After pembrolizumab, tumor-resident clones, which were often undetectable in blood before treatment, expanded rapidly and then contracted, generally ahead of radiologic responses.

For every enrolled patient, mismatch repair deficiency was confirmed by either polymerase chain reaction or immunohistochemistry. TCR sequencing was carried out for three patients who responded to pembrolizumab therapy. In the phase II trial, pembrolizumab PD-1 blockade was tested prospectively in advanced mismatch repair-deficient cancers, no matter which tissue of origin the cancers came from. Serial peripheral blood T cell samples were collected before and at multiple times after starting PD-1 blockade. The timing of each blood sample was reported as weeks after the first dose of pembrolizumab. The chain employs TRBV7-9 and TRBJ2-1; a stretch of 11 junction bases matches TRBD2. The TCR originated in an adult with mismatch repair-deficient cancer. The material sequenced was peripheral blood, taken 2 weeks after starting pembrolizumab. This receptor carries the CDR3 CASSGTSGSYNEQFF. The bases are TGTGCCAGCAGCGGAACTAGCGGGAGCTACAATGAGCAGTTCTTC. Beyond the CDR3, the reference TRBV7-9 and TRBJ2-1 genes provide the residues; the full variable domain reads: DTGVSQNPRHKITKRGQNVTFRCDPISEHNRLYWYRQTLGQGPEFLTYFQNEAQLEKSRLLSDRFSAERPKGSFSTLEIQRTEQGDSAMYLCASSGTSGSYNEQFFGPGTRLTVL.